This T cell receptor beta chain is from a study of blood T cell repertoires in COVID-19. About the research overall: T cells, B-cell-depleted T cells, or PBMCs provided the cDNA or gDNA that served as material.

Generated by immunoSEQ multiplex PCR, the TCRdb table keeps only in-frame clones and is missing some. This sample carries over 250,000 clones, roughly 90% of them seen once, and the ten largest clones take roughly 2.3%. The sequence came from a young woman with COVID-19, enrolled during active disease. Sequencing was done on a sample of peripheral blood.

This CDR3 reads CASSLITGNGYTF. Written as DNA, the CDR3 is TGCGCCAGCAGCCTTATAACAGGGAATGGCTACACCTTC. The V call is TRBV5-1, the J call TRBJ1-2; tentatively, D is TRBD1 (6 bases). The CDR3 has 13 residues. CDR1 is SGHRS and CDR2 is YFSETQ in the germline V gene. Trimming pared 4 bases from V and 6 bases from J, leaving 13 bases between.